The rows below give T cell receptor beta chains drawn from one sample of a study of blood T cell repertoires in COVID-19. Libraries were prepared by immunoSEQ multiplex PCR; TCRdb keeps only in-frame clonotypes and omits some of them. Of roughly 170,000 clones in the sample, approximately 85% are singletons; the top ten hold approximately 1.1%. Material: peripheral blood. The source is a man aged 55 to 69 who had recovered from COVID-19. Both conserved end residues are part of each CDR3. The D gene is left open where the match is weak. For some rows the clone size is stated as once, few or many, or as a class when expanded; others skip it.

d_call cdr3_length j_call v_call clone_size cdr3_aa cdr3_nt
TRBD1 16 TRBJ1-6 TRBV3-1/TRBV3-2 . CASRLNSGTGSSPLHF TGTGCCAGCAGACTCAACTCCGGGACAGGGTCTTCACCCCTCCACTTT
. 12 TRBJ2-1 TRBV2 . CASSEEQTEQFF TGTGCCAGCAGTGAAGAACAGACAGAGCAGTTCTTC
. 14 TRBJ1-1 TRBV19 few CASSTGGGVTEAFF TGTGCCAGTAGTACCGGAGGAGGGGTCACTGAAGCTTTCTTT
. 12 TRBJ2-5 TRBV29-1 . CSVVGGRETQYF TGCAGCGTTGTTGGTGGGAGAGAGACCCAGTACTTC
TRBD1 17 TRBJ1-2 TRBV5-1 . CASSSDGMGQGSRGYTF TGCGCCAGCAGCTCCGACGGGATGGGACAGGGCTCTCGGGGCTACACCTTC
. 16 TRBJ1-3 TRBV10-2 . CASSESIRSSGNTIYF TGCGCCAGCAGTGAGTCGATCAGAAGCTCTGGAAACACCATATATTTT
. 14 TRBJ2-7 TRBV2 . CASTRTGSYYEQYF TGTGCCAGCACCAGAACGGGGTCTTACTACGAGCAGTACTTC
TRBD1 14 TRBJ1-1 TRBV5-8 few CASSSGQVNTEAFF TGTGCCAGCAGCTCGGGACAGGTGAACACTGAAGCTTTCTTT
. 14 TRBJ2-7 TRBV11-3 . CASSLYGGSYEQYF TGTGCCAGCAGCTTATATGGAGGGTCCTACGAGCAGTACTTC
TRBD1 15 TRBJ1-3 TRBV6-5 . CASSRDRDSGNTIYF TGTGCCAGCAGTAGGGACAGGGACTCTGGAAACACCATATATTTT
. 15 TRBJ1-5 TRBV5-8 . CASSLEGYSNQPQHF TGTGCCAGCAGCTTGGAGGGGTATAGCAATCAGCCCCAGCATTTT
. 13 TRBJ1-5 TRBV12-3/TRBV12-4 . CASRQGWEQPQHF TGTGCCAGCAGACAGGGTTGGGAACAGCCCCAGCATTTT
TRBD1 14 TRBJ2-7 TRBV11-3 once CASSQRQGLGEQYF TGTGCCAGCAGCCAGCGACAGGGCCTTGGCGAGCAGTACTTC
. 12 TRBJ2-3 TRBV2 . CASSLGEDTQYF TGTGCCAGCAGTTTAGGGGAAGACACGCAGTATTTT
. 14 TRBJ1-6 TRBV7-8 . CASSHRQYNSPLHF TGTGCCAGCAGCCACAGACAGTATAATTCACCCCTCCACTTT
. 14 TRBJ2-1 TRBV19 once CASSIDFGYNEQFF TGTGCCAGTAGTATCGACTTCGGATACAATGAGCAGTTCTTC
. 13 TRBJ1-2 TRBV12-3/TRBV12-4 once CASRDGHYYGYTF TGTGCCAGCAGGGACGGACATTACTATGGCTACACCTTC
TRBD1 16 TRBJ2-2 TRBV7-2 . CASSLNGQGVGGELFF TGTGCCAGCAGCTTAAATGGGCAGGGGGTTGGCGGGGAGCTGTTTTTT
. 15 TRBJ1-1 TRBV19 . CASIRSGGTNTEAFF TGTGCCAGCATTAGGAGTGGGGGGACTAACACTGAAGCTTTCTTT